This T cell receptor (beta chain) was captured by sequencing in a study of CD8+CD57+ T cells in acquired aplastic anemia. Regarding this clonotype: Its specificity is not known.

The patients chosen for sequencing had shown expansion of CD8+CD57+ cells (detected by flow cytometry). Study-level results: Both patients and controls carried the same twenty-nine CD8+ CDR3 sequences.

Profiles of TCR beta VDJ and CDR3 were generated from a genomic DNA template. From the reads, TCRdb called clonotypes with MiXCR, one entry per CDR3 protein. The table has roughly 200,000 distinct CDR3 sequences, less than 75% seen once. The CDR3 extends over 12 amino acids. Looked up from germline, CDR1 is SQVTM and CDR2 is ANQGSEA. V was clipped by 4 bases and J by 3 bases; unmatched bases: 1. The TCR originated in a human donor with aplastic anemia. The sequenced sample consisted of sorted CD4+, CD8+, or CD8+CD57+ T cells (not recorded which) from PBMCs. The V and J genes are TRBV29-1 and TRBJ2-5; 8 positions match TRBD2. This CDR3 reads CSVVGREETQYF. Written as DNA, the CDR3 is TGCAGCGTTGTCGGGAGGGAAGAGACCCAGTACTTC. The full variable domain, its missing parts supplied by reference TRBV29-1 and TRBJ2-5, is SAVISQKPSRDICQRGTSLTIQCQVDSQVTMMFWYRQQPGQSLTLIATANQGSEATYESGFVIDKFPISRPNLTFSTLTVSNMSPEDSSIYLCSVVGREETQYFGPGTRLLVL.